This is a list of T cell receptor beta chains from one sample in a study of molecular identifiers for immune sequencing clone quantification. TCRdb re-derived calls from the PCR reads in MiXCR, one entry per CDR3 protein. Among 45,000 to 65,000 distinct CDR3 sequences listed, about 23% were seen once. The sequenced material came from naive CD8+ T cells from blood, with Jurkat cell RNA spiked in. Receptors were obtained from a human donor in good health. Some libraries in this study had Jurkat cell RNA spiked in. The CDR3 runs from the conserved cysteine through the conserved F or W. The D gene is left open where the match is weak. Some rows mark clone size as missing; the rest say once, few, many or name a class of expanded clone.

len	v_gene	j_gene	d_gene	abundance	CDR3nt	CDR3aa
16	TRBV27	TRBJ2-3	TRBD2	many	TGTGCCAGTCGGCGGGGAATTAGCGGGTACACAGATACGCAGTATTTT	CASRRGISGYTDTQYF
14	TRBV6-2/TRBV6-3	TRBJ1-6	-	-	TGTGCCAACAGTTACAGGGAAGAGGATTCACCCCTCCACTTT	CANSYREEDSPLHF
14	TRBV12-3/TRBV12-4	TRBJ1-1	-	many	TGTGCCAGCAGCCTCGGGGGGCTTAACACTGAAGCTTTCTTT	CASSLGGLNTEAFF
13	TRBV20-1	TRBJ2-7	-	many	TGCAGTGCTAGAGAAGCATTGGTCGACGAGCAGTACTTC	CSAREALVDEQYF
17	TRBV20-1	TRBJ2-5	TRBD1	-	TGCAGTGCTAGCAAACGTTCGGGACAGGGGTATGGGGAGACCCAGTACTTC	CSASKRSGQGYGETQYF
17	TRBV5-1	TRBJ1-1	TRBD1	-	TGCGCCAGCAGCCCTACTATACCGGGACAGACGAACACTGAAGCTTTCTTT	CASSPTIPGQTNTEAFF
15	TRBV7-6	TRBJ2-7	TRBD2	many	TGTGCCAGCAGCTTACTACTGGGTCTAGCGGGAGAGCAGTACTTC	CASSLLLGLAGEQYF
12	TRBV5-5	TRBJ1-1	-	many	TGTGCCAGCAGCTTGGGGCAGACTGAAGCTTTCTTT	CASSLGQTEAFF
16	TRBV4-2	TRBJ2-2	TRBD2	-	TGTGCCAGCAGACGAGAGCGGGAGAGCCGGGTCGGGGAGCTGTTTTTT	CASRRERESRVGELFF
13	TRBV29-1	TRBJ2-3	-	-	TGCAGCGTTGACGTCGGGAACCCCGGTACGCAGTATTTT	CSVDVGNPGTQYF
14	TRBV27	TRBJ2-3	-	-	TGTGCCAGCAGCCAGCAGACTAGCACAGATACGCAGTATTTT	CASSQQTSTDTQYF
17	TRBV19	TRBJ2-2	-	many	TGTGCCAGTAGTGTACTAAGGGGACACAAGAACACCGGGGAGCTGTTTTTT	CASSVLRGHKNTGELFF
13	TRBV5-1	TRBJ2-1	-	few	TGCGCCAGTTCACAACCCCCCTACAATGAGCAGTTCTTC	CASSQPPYNEQFF
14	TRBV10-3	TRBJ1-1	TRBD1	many	TGTGCCATCAGGCCGACAGGGTTGGACACTGAAGCTTTCTTT	CAIRPTGLDTEAFF
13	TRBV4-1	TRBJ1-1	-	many	TGCGCCAGCAGCCAAGTAATTGGCACTGAAGCTTTCTTT	CASSQVIGTEAFF
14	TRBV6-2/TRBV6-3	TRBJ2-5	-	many	TGTGCCAGGCACGTAGGGGAAAACCAAGAGACCCAGTACTTC	CARHVGENQETQYF
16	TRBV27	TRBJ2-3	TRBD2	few	TGTGCCAGCAGTTCCGTCCGGGCGGGGGGGGCAGATACGCAGTATTTT	CASSSVRAGGADTQYF
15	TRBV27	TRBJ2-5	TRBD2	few	TGTGCCAGCAGTTTGTCGGGACTAGCGACAGAGTCCCAGTACTTC	CASSLSGLATESQYF
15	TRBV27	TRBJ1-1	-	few	TGTGCCAGCAGTTTATCAGGAGGGGGGTCCACTGAAGCTTTCTTT	CASSLSGGGSTEAFF
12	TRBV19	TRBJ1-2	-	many	TGTGCCAGTAGTATAGGGGGAACTGGCTACACCTTC	CASSIGGTGYTF
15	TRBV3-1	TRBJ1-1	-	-	TGTGCCAGCAGCCCCCTGGAGGAAATGAACACTGAAGCTTTCTTT	CASSPLEEMNTEAFF
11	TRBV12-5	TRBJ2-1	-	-	TGTGCTAGTGGCACGGGGAATGAGCAGTTCTTC	CASGTGNEQFF
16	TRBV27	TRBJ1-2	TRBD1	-	TGTGCCAGCAGTTCCCTGGTAGGGGGCAATTTCTATGGCTACACCTTC	CASSSLVGGNFYGYTF
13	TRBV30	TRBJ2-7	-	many	TGTGCCTGGAGTGTAATGTCCGGCGGCGAGCAGTACTTC	CAWSVMSGGEQYF
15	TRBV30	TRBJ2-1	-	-	TGTGCCTGGAGTCCAGGTGGGGGGCCCTACAATGGGCAGTTCTTC	CAWSPGGGPYNGQFF
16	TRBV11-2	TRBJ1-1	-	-	TGTGCCAGCAGCACCCGCGGCAGGGAGAGCTTCACTGAAGCTTTCTTT	CASSTRGRESFTEAFF
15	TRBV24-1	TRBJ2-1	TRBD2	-	TGTGCCACCAGTGAGGGACTAGCGGGGGGCAATGAGCAGTTCTTC	CATSEGLAGGNEQFF
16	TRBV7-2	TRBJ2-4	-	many	TGTGCCAGCAGCTTAGATGGCGGGGCGGCCAAAAACATTCAGTACTTC	CASSLDGGAAKNIQYF
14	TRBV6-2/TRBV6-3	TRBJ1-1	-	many	TGTGCCAGCAGTTACTCCTGGGGTAACACTGAAGCTTTCTTT	CASSYSWGNTEAFF
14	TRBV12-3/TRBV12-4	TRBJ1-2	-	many	TGTGCCAGCAGTCCCTCGGGGGGAACATGGGGCTACACCTTC	CASSPSGGTWGYTF
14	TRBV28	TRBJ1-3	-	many	TGTGCCAGCAGTGAAGGGTCCTCTGGAAACACCATATATTTT	CASSEGSSGNTIYF
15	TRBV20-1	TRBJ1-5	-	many	TGCAGTGCTCAGGGGCCTTACATCTCCAATCAGCCCCAGCATTTT	CSAQGPYISNQPQHF